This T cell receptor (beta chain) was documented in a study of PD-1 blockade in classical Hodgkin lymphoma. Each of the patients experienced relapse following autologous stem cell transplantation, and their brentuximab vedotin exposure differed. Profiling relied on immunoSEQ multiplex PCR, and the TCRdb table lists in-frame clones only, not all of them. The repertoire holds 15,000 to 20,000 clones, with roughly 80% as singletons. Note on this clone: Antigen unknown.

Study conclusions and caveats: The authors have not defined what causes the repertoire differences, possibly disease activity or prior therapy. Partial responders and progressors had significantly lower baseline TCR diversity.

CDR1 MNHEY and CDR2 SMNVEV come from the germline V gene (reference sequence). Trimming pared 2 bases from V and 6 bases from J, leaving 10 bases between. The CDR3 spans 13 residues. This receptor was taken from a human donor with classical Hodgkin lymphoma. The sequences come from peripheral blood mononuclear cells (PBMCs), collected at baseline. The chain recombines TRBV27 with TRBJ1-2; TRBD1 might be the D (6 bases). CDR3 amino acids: CASSLLGADGYTF. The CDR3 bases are TGTGCCAGCAGTTTACTGGGGGCGGATGGCTACACCTTC.